The present T cell receptor (beta chain) was sequenced within a study of tumor-infiltrating lymphocytes in primary liver carcinoma. In the study overall: Surgical resection treated primary liver carcinoma in the patients.

Reverse transcription of around 0.45 ug total RNA with a constant-region primer produced TCR beta cDNA. Employing slightly modified ARM-PCR, three nested multiplex PCR rounds were run, and these gave rise to the TCR beta libraries. Investigators reported that the first two PCR rounds, at about 11 cycles each, used TRBV1-TRBV30 forward primers with a C-beta reverse primer. TCRdb reanalysed the multiplex PCR reads using MiXCR and keeps one entry per CDR3 protein. The sample carries around 170,000 distinct CDR3 sequences, about 60% recorded once. This CDR3 is built from 14 residues. Germline V gene sequence: CDR1 SQVTM, CDR2 ANQGSEA. The study extracted blood RNA from unsorted whole blood and also extracted germline DNA. Points on this clonotype: Sequence at one end of the junction differs from germline and may be a read error.

The receptor was derived from a man between 40 and 49 years old with primary liver carcinoma and hepatitis B virus infection. Material: peripheral blood. This chain joins TRBV29-1 and TRBJ2-5; D tentatively reads TRBD1 or TRBD2 (5 bases each). Here the CDR3 reads CGVLRGGPQETQYF. In DNA form, the CDR3 reads TGCGGCGTTTTAAGGGGCGGGCCCCAAGAGACCCAGTACTTC.